These 14 T cell receptor beta chains share one sample of origin, sequenced in a study of Graves' ophthalmopathy and Graves' hyperthyroidism. For repertoire sequencing, the TCR beta CDR3 regions were amplified from RNA transcripts. In the first round, RT-PCR was carried out with HTBI primers, and a multiplex PCR formed the second round. TCRdb itself ran the multiplex PCR reads through MiXCR, one entry per CDR3 protein. The sample records a few hundred thousand distinct CDR3 sequences, about 18% being singletons. The sequencing sample was made of peripheral blood. The receptors were gathered from an adult woman with stable Graves' hyperthyroidism.

This rearrangement joins TRBV20-1 to TRBJ2-2; 8 bases fit TRBD2. The length of the CDR3 is 15 residues. Trimming removed 6 bases from V and 2 bases from J; junction bases left unmatched: 8. Germline values: CDR1 DFQATT, CDR2 SNEGSKA (reference sequence). CDR3 residues: CSAPRAGVNTGELFF. The CDR3 nucleotides are TGCAGTGCCCCGAGAGCGGGGGTTAACACCGGGGAGCTGTTTTTT.

In this sample, this clonotype turned up many times. J is TRBJ2-7 and V is TRBV29-1, with 7 bases lining up with TRBD1. The J segment lost 3 bases and the V segment lost 6 bases, leaving 2 bases of the junction unmatched. The CDR3 sequence is 11 residues long. Per the germline V gene, CDR1 is SQVTM and CDR2 is ANQGSEA. In DNA form, the CDR3 reads TGCAGCGTGGGGGACAGCTACGAGCAGTACTTC. Protein product: CSVGDSYEQYF.

This clonotype was recorded many times. This chain joins TRBV5-1 and TRBJ1-3; no clear D. The germline V gene has CDR1 SGHRS and CDR2 YFSETQ. The CDR3 contains 15 residues. V gave up 4 bases and J gave up 0 bases, with 11 bases separating them. CDR3 amino acids: CASSPLGLSGNTIYF. The CDR3 DNA reads TGCGCCAGCAGCCCTTTAGGGCTCTCTGGAAACACCATATATTTT.

The chain links TRBV19 to TRBJ1-1; D call uncertain. This CDR3 has 13 amino acids. V lost 4 bases and J 6 bases, leaving 12 bases between the germline ends. The germline V gene encodes CDR1 LNHDA and CDR2 SQIVND (reference sequence). CDR3 in DNA: TGTGCCAGTAGTAAGGTCCCGGGGTCTGAAGCTTTCTTT. This encodes CASSKVPGSEAFF.

This clonotype was counted many times. The J gene is TRBJ1-1, the V gene TRBV5-6; the D is unclear. The V gene lost 1 base and the J gene lost 5 bases, with 9 bases spanning the gap. This CDR3 is 13 amino acids long. From germline, CDR1 is SGHDT and CDR2 YYEEEE. The CDR3 DNA reads as TGTGCCAGCAGCTTGATCGGCTCTACTGAAGCTTTCTTT. Translated, it gives CASSLIGSTEAFF.

The chain couples TRBV10-3 to TRBJ1-3, with no clear D. In germline, CDR1 is ENHRY, CDR2 SYGVKD. The CDR3 is 11 residues long. V was pared by 6 bases and J by 7 bases, with 7 bases between. The CDR3 sequence: CAISDMNTIYF. The CDR3 coding sequence is TGTGCCATCAGCGACATGAACACCATATATTTT.

Details on this clonotype: A much larger clone differs by one base, so this may be a read error. The rearrangement uses TRBV11-3 and TRBJ2-2; unclear D gene. Trimming pared 8 bases from V and 4 bases from J, leaving 11 bases between. The CDR3 is 13 residues long. Germline V CDR1 and CDR2: SGHNT, YENEEA. CDR3 sequence reads: CASGRASTGELFF. The CDR3 coding sequence is TGTGCCAGCGGTCGGGCATCCACCGGGGAGCTGTTTTTT.

This clonotype was detected ten times or more. V gene TRBV28 combines with J gene TRBJ2-5; the D gene is possibly TRBD2 (5 bases). CDR3 size: 15 residues. The V gene lost 7 bases and the J gene lost 2 bases, with 17 bases spanning the gap. Germline-derived CDR1 and CDR2 are MDHEN and SYDVKM. CDR3 nucleotide sequence: TGTGCCAGCACTGGGCGGAGACTACCTCAAGAGACCCAGTACTTC. It translates to CASTGRRLPQETQYF.

The chain recombines TRBV6-1 with TRBJ2-7, with no clear D. CDR1 MNHNS and CDR2 SASEGT come from the germline V gene. The CDR3 consists of 16 residues. Trimming removed 2 bases from V and 5 bases from J, with 19 bases in between. CDR3 amino acids: CASSERRSLRADEQYF. DNA for the CDR3: TGTGCCAGCAGTGAACGTCGGAGCTTAAGAGCCGACGAGCAGTACTTC.

In this sample, this clonotype turned up many times. V is TRBV20-1 and J is TRBJ2-7, with D perhaps matching TRBD2 (6 bases). Trimming left V 1 base short and J 2 bases short, with 18 bases between. Germline CDR1 is DFQATT and CDR2 is SNEGSKA (reference sequence). CDR3 length: 16 amino acids. The CDR3 reads CSARAMGGSIAYEQYF. The CDR3, as DNA: TGCAGTGCTAGAGCCATGGGGGGTAGTATCGCCTACGAGCAGTACTTC.

This clonotype was detected many times. The chain has TRBV27 and TRBJ2-7, with 7 bases matching TRBD1. The germline gives CDR1 MNHEY, CDR2 SMNVEV (reference sequence). V gave up 4 bases and J gave up 6 bases; unmatched junction bases: 12. CDR3 length: 15 residues. The CDR3 loop reads CASSSIVQGVSEQYF. CDR3 nucleotide sequence: TGTGCCAGCAGTTCTATAGTCCAGGGGGTTAGCGAGCAGTACTTC.

This clonotype was detected ten times or more. The chain joins TRBV12-3 or TRBV12-4 to TRBJ1-5, with a weak D call TRBD1 (6 bases). The CDR3 loop spans 15 amino acids. The V end was cut by 6 bases, the J end by 3 bases, with 15 bases between. CDR3 DNA sequence: TGTGCCAGCAGCGAAACAGGGTCGTACAATCAGCCCCAGCATTTT. Protein product: CASSETGSYNQPQHF.

With regard to this clonotype: A clone one base away is much larger, so this may be a read error. This rearrangement joins TRBV20-1 to TRBJ1-1; no firm D call. Germline V gives CDR1 DFQATT, CDR2 SNEGSKA (reference sequence). The CDR3 has 12 amino acids. CDR3: CSPKSLNTEALF. The CDR3 DNA reads as TGCAGCCCTAAGAGTCTCAACACTGAAGCTTTATTT.

This clonotype was counted at least ten times. This sequence joins TRBV30 and TRBJ2-5; a weak D match, TRBD2 (5 bases). V was trimmed by 2 bases and J by 5 bases, leaving 9 bases between them. The CDR3 covers 12 residues. CDR1 and CDR2 (germline): GTSNPN, SVGIG (reference sequence). CDR3 sequence: CAWSIARETQYF. As DNA, the CDR3 is TGTGCCTGGAGTATAGCGCGGGAGACCCAGTACTTC.